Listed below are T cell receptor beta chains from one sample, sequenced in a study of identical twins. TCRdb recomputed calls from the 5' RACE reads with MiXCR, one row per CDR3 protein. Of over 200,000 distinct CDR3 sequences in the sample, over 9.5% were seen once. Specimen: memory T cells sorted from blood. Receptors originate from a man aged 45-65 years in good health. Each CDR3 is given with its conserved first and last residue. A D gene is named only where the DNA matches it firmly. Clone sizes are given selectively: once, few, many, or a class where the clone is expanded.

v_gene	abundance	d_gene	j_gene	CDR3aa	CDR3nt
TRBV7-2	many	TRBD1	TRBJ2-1	CASRAGQGSYNEQFF	TGTGCCAGCAGGGCGGGACAGGGGTCCTACAATGAGCAGTTCTTC
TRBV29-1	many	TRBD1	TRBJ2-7	CSVEGAGGDSSYEQYF	TGCAGCGTTGAAGGAGCAGGGGGTGATTCCTCCTACGAGCAGTACTTC
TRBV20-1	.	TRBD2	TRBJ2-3	CSANGGGVGRALTDTQYF	TGCAGTGCTAACGGGGGAGGGGTGGGTCGAGCCCTCACAGATACGCAGTATTTT
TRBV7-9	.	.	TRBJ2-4	CASSPGRISPSKNIQYF	TGTGCCAGCAGCCCGGGGCGCATTTCCCCCTCCAAAAACATTCAGTACTTC
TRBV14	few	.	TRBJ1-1	CASSQDSSGSEAFF	TGTGCCAGCAGCCAAGATTCGTCCGGCTCTGAAGCTTTCTTT
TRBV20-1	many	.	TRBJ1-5	CSAIVGRSNQPQHF	TGCAGTGCTATTGTAGGACGGAGCAATCAGCCCCAGCATTTT
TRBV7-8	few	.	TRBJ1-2	CASSSAGKEGYTF	TGTGCCAGCAGCTCCGCAGGAAAAGAGGGCTACACCTTC
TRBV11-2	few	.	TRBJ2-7	CASSLVFSRGFVTGSYEQYF	TGTGCCAGCAGCTTGGTCTTTTCTCGTGGTTTCGTAACAGGCTCCTACGAGCAGTACTTC
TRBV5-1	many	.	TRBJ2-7	CASSLSGGSGNYEQYF	TGCGCCAGCAGCTTAAGTGGAGGGTCCGGGAACTACGAGCAGTACTTC
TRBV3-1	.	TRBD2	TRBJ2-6	CASSQFPSGNAGANVLTF	TGTGCCAGCAGCCAATTCCCTAGCGGAAACGCTGGGGCCAACGTCCTGACTTTC
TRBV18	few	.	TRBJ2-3	CASSPQLAGTDTQYF	TGTGCCAGCTCACCTCAGCTAGCAGGGACAGATACGCAGTATTTT
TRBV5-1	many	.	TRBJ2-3	CASSLEARRDTQYF	TGCGCCAGCAGCTTGGAGGCCCGCAGGGATACGCAGTATTTT
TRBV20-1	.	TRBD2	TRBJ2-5	CSAKLLAGGLDQETQYF	TGCAGTGCCAAACTTCTAGCGGGAGGGTTGGACCAAGAGACCCAGTACTTC
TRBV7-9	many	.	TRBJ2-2	CASSKSDTTGELFF	TGTGCCAGCAGCAAAAGCGACACGACCGGGGAGCTGTTTTTT
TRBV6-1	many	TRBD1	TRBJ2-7	CASSGQGQSYEQYF	TGTGCCAGCAGTGGCCAGGGACAGTCCTACGAGCAGTACTTC
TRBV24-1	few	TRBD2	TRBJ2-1	CATSGLSYNEQFF	TGTGCCACTAGCGGGCTCTCCTACAATGAGCAGTTCTTC
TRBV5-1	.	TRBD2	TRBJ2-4	CASSLVGVAGPLAKNIQYF	TGCGCCAGCAGCTTGGTTGGGGTAGCGGGACCTCTAGCCAAAAACATTCAGTACTTC
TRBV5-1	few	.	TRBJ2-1	CASSSRDPQYEQFF	TGCGCCAGCAGCTCCCGGGACCCCCAGTATGAGCAGTTCTTC
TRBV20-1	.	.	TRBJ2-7	CSAYDHVGEQYF	TGCAGTGCCTATGACCACGTCGGGGAGCAGTACTTC
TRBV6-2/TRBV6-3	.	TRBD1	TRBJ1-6	CASSRRGGTVHHNSPLHF	TGTGCCAGCAGTCGCCGCGGCGGGACAGTGCACCATAATTCACCCCTCCACTTT
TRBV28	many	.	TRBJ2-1	CASSLVASYNEQFF	TGTGCCAGCAGTCTGGTGGCATCATACAATGAGCAGTTCTTC
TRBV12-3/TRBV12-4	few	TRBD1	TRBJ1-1	CASSVTLTGGTEAFF	TGTGCCAGCAGTGTAACTTTGACAGGGGGAACTGAAGCTTTCTTT
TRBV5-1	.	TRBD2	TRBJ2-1	CASSPGLVVDNEQFF	TGCGCCAGCAGCCCTGGACTAGTTGTTGACAATGAGCAGTTCTTC
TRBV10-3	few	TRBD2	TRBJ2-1	CAIKPLAGGDNEQFF	TGTGCCATCAAGCCCCTAGCGGGAGGTGACAATGAGCAGTTCTTC
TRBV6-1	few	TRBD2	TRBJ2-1	CALRGGLRANEQFF	TGTGCCCTTCGGGGGGGGCTGAGGGCCAATGAGCAGTTCTTC
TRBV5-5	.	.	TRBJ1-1	CASSGHSYYGNTEAFF	TGTGCCAGCAGCGGACACTCCTACTACGGGAACACTGAAGCTTTCTTT
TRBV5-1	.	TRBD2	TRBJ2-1	CASSLLASGGRYNEQFF	TGCGCCAGCAGCTTGTTGGCTAGCGGGGGGCGCTACAATGAGCAGTTCTTC
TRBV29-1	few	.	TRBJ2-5	CSVVGFQETQYF	TGCAGCGTGGTTGGCTTCCAAGAGACCCAGTACTTC
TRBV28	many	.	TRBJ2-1	CASSTLHGGSSYNEQFF	TGTGCCAGCAGTACCCTTCACGGGGGTAGCTCCTACAATGAGCAGTTCTTC
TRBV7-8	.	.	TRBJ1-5	CASSLNGPNQPQHF	TGTGCCAGCAGCTTAAACGGGCCCAATCAGCCCCAGCATTTT
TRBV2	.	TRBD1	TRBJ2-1	CASRPITGGSYNEQFF	TGTGCCAGCAGGCCCATAACAGGGGGATCTTACAATGAGCAGTTCTTC
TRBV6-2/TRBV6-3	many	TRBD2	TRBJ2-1	CASSPSGRRYNEQFF	TGTGCCAGCAGCCCTAGCGGGAGACGCTACAATGAGCAGTTCTTC
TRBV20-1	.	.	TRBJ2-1	CSASLGGTAPYNEQFF	TGCAGTGCTTCATTAGGGGGGACAGCCCCTTACAATGAGCAGTTCTTC
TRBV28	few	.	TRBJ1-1	CASSFSIYSNEAFF	TGTGCCAGCAGTTTTTCCATCTACAGTAATGAAGCTTTCTTT
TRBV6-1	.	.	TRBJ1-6	CASSSYGGATPLHF	TGTGCCAGCAGCAGTTACGGTGGGGCGACACCCCTCCACTTT
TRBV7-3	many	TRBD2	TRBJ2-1	CASSLTRGVEQFF	TGTGCCAGCAGCCTAACCCGGGGGGTTGAGCAGTTCTTC
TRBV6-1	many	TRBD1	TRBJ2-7	CASSDGQGPWYEQYF	TGTGCCAGCAGCGACGGACAGGGCCCGTGGTACGAGCAGTACTTC
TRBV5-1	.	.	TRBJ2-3	CASSPPLSRTSTDTQYF	TGCGCCAGCAGCCCCCCCCTATCGCGGACTAGCACAGATACGCAGTATTTT
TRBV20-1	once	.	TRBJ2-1	CSASSSGAERYNEQFF	TGCAGTGCTAGTAGCTCGGGGGCAGAGAGATACAATGAGCAGTTCTTC
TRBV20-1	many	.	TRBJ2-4	CSASQFSPFLAKNIQYF	TGCAGTGCTAGTCAGTTTAGTCCGTTTCTAGCCAAAAACATTCAGTACTTC
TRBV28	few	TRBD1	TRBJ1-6	CASKTPGQYNSPLHF	TGTGCCAGCAAGACACCGGGACAGTATAATTCACCCCTCCACTTT
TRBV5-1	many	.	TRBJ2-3	CASSLVGGGGDTQYF	TGCGCCAGCAGCTTGGTTGGGGGTGGTGGAGATACGCAGTATTTT
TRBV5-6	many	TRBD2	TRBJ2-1	CASSGLAGSYNEQFF	TGTGCCAGCAGCGGACTAGCGGGGTCCTACAATGAGCAGTTCTTC
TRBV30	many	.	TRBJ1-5	CAWSGGQPNQPQHF	TGTGCCTGGAGTGGCGGACAGCCAAATCAGCCCCAGCATTTT
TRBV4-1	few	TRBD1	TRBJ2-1	CASSPGDRDYNEQFF	TGCGCCAGCAGCCCAGGGGACAGGGACTACAATGAGCAGTTCTTC
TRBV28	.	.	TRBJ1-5	CASSRQPSNQPQHF	TGTGCCAGCAGCAGACAGCCCAGCAATCAGCCCCAGCATTTT
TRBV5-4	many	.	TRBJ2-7	CASSLMGNYEQYF	TGTGCCAGCAGCTTGATGGGCAACTACGAGCAGTACTTC
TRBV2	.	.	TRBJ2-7	CASREGAYEQYF	TGTGCCAGCAGGGAGGGGGCCTACGAGCAGTACTTC
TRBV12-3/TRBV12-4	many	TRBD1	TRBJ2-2	CASRKGRDRVGTGELFF	TGTGCCAGCAGAAAAGGCCGGGACAGGGTGGGAACCGGGGAGCTGTTTTTT
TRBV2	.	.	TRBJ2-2	CASRSSSGDTGELFF	TGTGCCAGCAGGTCCTCTTCAGGGGACACCGGGGAGCTGTTTTTT
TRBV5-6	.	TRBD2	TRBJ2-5	CASSLGGGFGGNHPTEEETQYF	TGTGCCAGCAGCTTGGGGGGGGGGTTTGGCGGCAACCACCCAACCGAGGAAGAGACCCAGTACTTC
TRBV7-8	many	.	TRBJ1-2	CASSLARAGGVRGYTF	TGTGCCAGCAGCTTAGCGCGTGCAGGAGGGGTTAGGGGCTACACCTTC
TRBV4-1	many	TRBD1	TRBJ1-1	CASSQGHRGSEAFF	TGCGCCAGCAGCCAAGGACACAGGGGTTCTGAAGCTTTCTTT
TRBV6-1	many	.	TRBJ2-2	CASTPSGTGTTGELFF	TGTGCCAGCACCCCTAGCGGGACAGGGACCACCGGGGAGCTGTTTTTT
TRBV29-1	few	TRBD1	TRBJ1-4	CSVRGTDEKLFF	TGCAGCGTTCGAGGGACAGATGAAAAACTGTTTTTT
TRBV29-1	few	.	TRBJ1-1	CSVVKGVTEAFF	TGCAGCGTTGTTAAGGGGGTAACTGAAGCTTTCTTT
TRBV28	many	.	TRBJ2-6	CASSFPGGANVLTF	TGTGCCAGCAGTTTCCCAGGGGGGGCCAACGTCCTGACTTTC